What follows are 29 T cell receptor beta chains derived from one specimen sequenced in a study of cytomegalovirus exposure and HLA in healthy donors. It was with 60 Vbeta and 13 Jbeta primers that the PCR ran. Sequencing was performed with immunoSEQ multiplex PCR; in TCRdb, only in-frame clones are kept and a portion is missing. The table records about 120,000 clones, roughly 76% of them present only once. The sequenced sample consisted of PBMCs. These receptors were taken from a man aged 25 to 40 in good health and CMV-seronegative.

Note on this clone: The junction departs from germline at one end; a sequencing error may be responsible. Other DNA sequences in the sample encode the same CDR3. The chain combines TRBV19 with TRBJ1-1; 7 bases agree with TRBD1. The CDR3 has 14 residues. Germline V gene lookup returns CDR1 LNHDA and CDR2 SQIVND (reference sequence). CDR3 sequence (DNA): TGTGCCACTAGTCGTAGACAGGGGAACACTGAAGCTTTCTTT. It is translated as CATSRRQGNTEAFF.

The J gene is TRBJ2-1, the V gene TRBV28; 9 bases fit TRBD1. Looked up from germline, CDR1 is MDHEN and CDR2 is SYDVKM. The junction had 10 bases not matched to a gene; V was cut back by 3 bases and J by 7 bases. CDR3 length: 16 residues. The CDR3 reads CASSLSGTGITNEQFF. In DNA, the CDR3 is TGTGCCAGCAGTTTGTCTGGGACAGGGATTACGAATGAGCAGTTCTTC.

This sequence joins TRBV27 and TRBJ1-5; no definite D call. In germline, CDR1 is MNHEY, CDR2 SMNVEV (reference sequence). CDR3 length: 14 amino acids. V dropped 3 bases and J dropped 4 bases, with 10 bases sitting between them. CDR3 region: CASSLLRGNQPQHF. The CDR3 DNA reads TGTGCCAGCAGTTTGTTGCGGGGTAATCAGCCCCAGCATTTT.

This chain connects TRBV7-6 to TRBJ1-6, with D possibly being TRBD1 (5 bases). The CDR3 totals 13 residues. Germline V lookup: CDR1 SGHVS, CDR2 FNYEAQ. V shed 5 bases and J shed 9 bases, with 11 bases lying between them. CDR3 coding DNA: TGTGCCAGCAGCCCCGACGGGGGTTCACCCCTCCACTTT. Amino acid sequence: CASSPDGGSPLHF.

In its sample, this clone was seen a few times. The J gene is TRBJ1-1, the V gene TRBV10-1; D unclear. The V end was cut by 0 bases, the J end by 5 bases, with 13 bases between. This CDR3 comprises 15 residues. Germline V gene data show CDR1 as WNHNN and CDR2 as SYGVQD (reference sequence). The CDR3 is CASSESRRAGTEAFF. DNA for the CDR3: TGCGCCAGCAGTGAGTCCAGGCGGGCGGGAACTGAAGCTTTCTTT.

This chain connects TRBV20-1 to TRBJ2-1; D not resolved. The CDR3 is 10 residues long. The V gene lost 6 bases and the J gene lost 8 bases, with 8 bases spanning the gap. The germline V gene has CDR1 DFQATT and CDR2 SNEGSKA (reference sequence). CDR3 DNA sequence: TGCAGTGCCCCTTTCTATGAGCAGTTCTTC. As protein: CSAPFYEQFF.

J is TRBJ2-7 and V is TRBV5-1, with no clear D. The CDR3 contains 14 residues. Trimming took off 1 base at V and 0 bases at J, with 8 bases between the two ends. From germline, CDR1 is SGHRS and CDR2 YFSETQ. The CDR3 nucleotides read TGCGCCAGCAGCTTGAACGGGTTCTCCTACGAGCAGTACTTC. It is translated as CASSLNGFSYEQYF.

The chain combines TRBV11-2 with TRBJ2-5; possible D gene TRBD2, 6 bases. Near its end, the DNA agrees better with TRBJ2-7, so the J call may be wrong. CDR1 and CDR2 from the germline V gene are SGHAT and FQNNGV. This CDR3 has 17 residues. CDR3 amino acids: CASSLEIGTRPPYEQYF. The CDR3 DNA reads as TGTGCCAGCAGCTTAGAGATCGGGACTCGTCCCCCCTACGAGCAGTACTTC.

V gene TRBV5-1 combines with J gene TRBJ2-7; possibly TRBD2 for D (5 bases). CDR3 length equals 14 residues. From germline, CDR1 is SGHRS and CDR2 YFSETQ. Trimming took off 4 bases at V and 4 bases at J, with 15 bases between the two ends. CDR3 bases: TGCGCCAGCAGCCCTGGCGGGTTGGTGTACGAGCAGTACTTC. It is translated as CASSPGGLVYEQYF. The complete variable domain, with remaining parts taken from reference TRBV5-1 and TRBJ2-7, reads KAGVTQTPRYLIKTRGQQVTLSCSPISGHRSVSWYQQTPGQGLQFLFEYFSETQRNKGNFPGRFSGRQFSNSRSEMNVSTLELGDSALYLCASSPGGLVYEQYFGPGTRLTVT.

J is TRBJ2-1 and V is TRBV6-1; D may be TRBD2 (6 bases). Germline V gene data show CDR1 as MNHNS and CDR2 as SASEGT. The germline V and J ends were trimmed by 7 bases and 9 bases, with 16 bases remaining between them. The CDR3 spans 13 residues. The CDR3 nucleotides read TGTGCCAGCAAAGAGGAGGGCCGAGGTGAGCAGTTCTTC. It yields the protein CASKEEGRGEQFF.

A note on this clone: An end of the junction does not agree with germline; a read error may underlie this. The rearrangement uses TRBV25-1 and TRBJ2-4, with TRBD1 matching 10 bases. CDR3 length: 18 amino acids. Looked up from germline, CDR1 is MGHDK and CDR2 is SYGVNS. For the CDR3, the DNA is TGTGCCAGCAGTGAATCTAGGGACAGGGGCCTAGCCAAAAACAGTCAGTACTTC. Residues: CASSESRDRGLAKNSQYF.

The chain carries TRBV5-1 and TRBJ2-7, with 10 positions matching TRBD1. V gave up 4 bases and J gave up 6 bases; unmatched junction bases: 10. Germline-derived CDR1 and CDR2 are SGHRS and YFSETQ. There are 15 residues in the CDR3. The CDR3 is CASSGPGQGIGEQYF. CDR3 coding DNA: TGCGCCAGCAGCGGCCCGGGACAGGGGATAGGCGAGCAGTACTTC.

The rearrangement joins TRBV7-6 to TRBJ1-2; a weak D match, TRBD1 (6 bases). The V and J ends lost 1 base and 4 bases respectively, with 10 bases between them. The germline V gene encodes CDR1 SGHVS and CDR2 FNYEAQ. The CDR3 sequence is 14 residues long. The CDR3 bases are TGTGCCAGCAGCTTAGATCAGGGGTCCTATGGCTACACCTTC. It translates to CASSLDQGSYGYTF.

This clone was counted only a few times. The rearrangement uses TRBV18 and TRBJ2-1; D is perhaps TRBD2 (6 bases). The germline V gene encodes CDR1 KGHSH and CDR2 LQKENI. The CDR3 covers 19 residues. With 2 bases removed from V and 0 bases from J, the gap between germline ends came to 20 bases. The CDR3 DNA reads as TGTGCCAGCTCACCATTTGTCGGTAGCGGTCAATACTCCTACAATGAGCAGTTCTTC. Its protein is CASSPFVGSGQYSYNEQFF.

V gene TRBV18 combines with J gene TRBJ2-7; TRBD1 aligns across 10 bases. The CDR3 consists of 16 residues. V trimming: 0 bases; J trimming: 5 bases; junction bases outside the gene matches: 7. The germline V gene encodes CDR1 KGHSH and CDR2 LQKENI. CDR3 protein: CASSPPIRDRGHEQYF. The CDR3 region has the DNA TGTGCCAGCTCACCACCCATCCGGGACAGGGGACACGAGCAGTACTTC. Full variable domain (rest looked up from reference TRBV18 and TRBJ2-7): NAGVMQNPRHLVRRRGQEARLRCSPMKGHSHVYWYRQLPEEGLKFMVYLQKENIIDESGMPKERFSAEFPKEGPSILRIQQVVRGDSAAYFCASSPPIRDRGHEQYFGPGTRLTVT.

The chain is built from TRBV7-2 and TRBJ1-2; TRBD1 agrees at 10 bases. After removal of 5 bases from V and 2 bases from J, the junction contained 14 bases not matched to a gene. From germline, CDR1 is SGHTA and CDR2 FQGNSA. The CDR3 spans 18 residues. DNA for the CDR3: TGTGCCAGCAGCCAACCCGGGACAGGGGTCCTCATAAACTATGGCTACACCTTC. As protein: CASSQPGTGVLINYGYTF.

The chain is built from TRBV5-1 and TRBJ2-1; 9 nucleotides line up with TRBD1. Germline-derived CDR1 and CDR2 are SGHRS and YFSETQ. V lost 4 bases and J lost 0; bases outside the gene matches: 5. This CDR3 has 16 residues. The CDR3 DNA sequence: TGCGCCAGCAGCATGGGACAGGGTGGCTCCTACAATGAGCAGTTCTTC. This translates into CASSMGQGGSYNEQFF.

This chain uses TRBV5-1 with TRBJ2-5, with 7 bases fitting TRBD2. The CDR3 runs 14 residues. CDR1 and CDR2 from the germline V gene are SGHRS and YFSETQ. J lost 2 bases, V lost 4 bases, and 5 bases had no gene match. CDR3 DNA sequence: TGCGCCAGCAGCCCCGCCGGGAGGCAAGAGACCCAGTACTTC. Its protein is CASSPAGRQETQYF.

In this sample, this clone turned up a few times. The rearrangement uses TRBV12-5 and TRBJ1-1, with D possibly being TRBD1 (6 bases). Germline-derived CDR1 and CDR2 are LGHNT and FRNRAP. Trimming removed 2 bases from V and 4 bases from J, with 8 bases in between. The CDR3 has 13 amino acids. The DNA of the CDR3 is TGTGCTAGTGGTTTGCAGACAGGCACTGAAGCTTTCTTT. It yields the protein CASGLQTGTEAFF. The full variable domain, completed using reference TRBV12-5 and TRBJ1-1, is DARVTQTPRHKVTEMGQEVTMRCQPILGHNTVFWYRQTMMQGLELLAYFRNRAPLDDSGMPKDRFSAEMPDATLATLKIQPSEPRDSAVYFCASGLQTGTEAFFGQGTRLTVV.

The sample holds a few counts of this clone. The CDR3 coding sequence is TGTGCCAGCAGGTCGTTCAATGAGCAGTTCTTC. Amino acid sequence: CASRSFNEQFF. The V gene is TRBV6-1, the J gene TRBJ2-1; the D is unclear. V was shortened by 6 bases and J by 6 bases, with 6 bases between the two germline ends. From germline, CDR1 is MNHNS and CDR2 SASEGT. This CDR3 has 11 residues.

This rearrangement joins TRBV5-6 to TRBJ1-2, with D possibly matching TRBD1 (6 bases). Looked up from germline, CDR1 is SGHDT and CDR2 is YYEEEE. The V gene lost 4 bases and the J gene lost 4 bases, with 14 bases spanning the gap. The CDR3 sequence is 14 residues long. CDR3 sequence (DNA): TGTGCCAGCAGCCCCATGGGAGGGGGCTATGGCTACACCTTC. It yields the protein CASSPMGGGYGYTF.

The chain uses TRBV6-4 and TRBJ1-5; tentatively, D is TRBD1 (6 bases). V lost 5 bases and J 5 bases, leaving 10 bases between the germline ends. This CDR3 spans 13 amino acids. Germline values: CDR1 MRHNA, CDR2 SNTAGT. The CDR3 DNA reads as TGTGCCAGCAGTCCAGGGGCGGATCAGCCCCAGCATTTT. Protein product: CASSPGADQPQHF.

Concerning this clone itself: This same CDR3 is encoded by further DNA sequences in the sample. The chain uses TRBV15 and TRBJ1-6; D is unresolved. V shed 4 bases and J shed 6 bases, with 10 bases lying between them. CDR1 and CDR2 from the germline V gene are LNHNV and YYDKDF (reference sequence). This CDR3 has 14 residues. The CDR3 here is CATSTRGSNSPLHF. The CDR3 bases are TGTGCCACCAGCACCAGAGGGAGTAATTCACCCCTCCACTTT. The variable domain in full, completed from reference TRBV15 and TRBJ1-6, reads DAMVIQNPRYQVTQFGKPVTLSCSQTLNHNVMYWYQQKSSQAPKLLFHYYDKDFNNEADTPDNFQSRRPNTSFCFLDIRSPGLGDTAMYLCATSTRGSNSPLHFGNGTRLTVT.

This sequence joins TRBV14 and TRBJ2-7; 8 bases are a match to TRBD2. The length of the CDR3 is 15 residues. The trim removed 1 base at V and 5 bases at J, leaving 7 bases unmatched. Germline assignment: CDR1 SGHDN and CDR2 FVKESK. The CDR3 region is CASSQGTSPVNEQYF. As DNA, the CDR3 is TGTGCCAGCAGCCAAGGGACTAGCCCCGTCAACGAGCAGTACTTC. Full variable domain (missing parts from reference TRBV14 and TRBJ2-7): EAGVTQFPSHSVIEKGQTVTLRCDPISGHDNLYWYRRVMGKEIKFLLHFVKESKQDESGMPNNRFLAERTGGTYSTLKVQPAELEDSGVYFCASSQGTSPVNEQYFGPGTRLTVT.

The V and J genes are TRBV7-2 and TRBJ2-7, with 8 bases matching TRBD1. Trimming at V came to 3 bases and at J to 2 bases, leaving 3 bases not matched to a gene. The germline gives CDR1 SGHTA, CDR2 FQGNSA. The CDR3 is 14 residues long. The CDR3 is CASSFPGQAYEQYF. In nucleotides, the CDR3 is TGTGCCAGCAGCTTTCCGGGACAGGCCTACGAGCAGTACTTC.

The chain links TRBV6-1 to TRBJ2-5, with 7 bases identical to TRBD1. Germline V CDR1 and CDR2: MNHNS, SASEGT. The CDR3 totals 13 residues. V gave up 6 bases and J gave up 5 bases; unmatched junction bases: 6. CDR3 DNA: TGTGCCAGCAGCCTAGGGGGCTGGGAGACCCAGTACTTC. Amino acids: CASSLGGWETQYF.

V is TRBV5-8 and J is TRBJ2-2, with D possibly matching TRBD2 (5 bases). Trimming cost V 2 bases and J 6 bases, with 8 bases left between them. The CDR3 loop spans 13 amino acids. Germline CDR1 SGHTS, CDR2 YDEGEE. For the CDR3, the DNA is TGTGCCAGCAGCTTCACAGCGGCCGGGGAGCTGTTTTTT. Translated, it gives CASSFTAAGELFF. Based on the CDR3 plus reference TRBV5-8 and TRBJ2-2, the full variable domain is EAGVTQSPTHLIKTRGQQATLRCSPISGHTSVYWYQQALGLGLQFLLWYDEGEERNRGNFPPRFSGRQFPNYSSELNVNALELEDSALYLCASSFTAAGELFFGEGSRLTVL.

This clone was recorded a few times. The J gene is TRBJ2-5, the V gene TRBV5-1; D call uncertain. Germline V gene data show CDR1 as SGHRS and CDR2 as YFSETQ. The CDR3 has 14 residues. The V end was cut by 3 bases, the J end by 4 bases, with 13 bases between. The CDR3 loop reads CASSSMMSGETQYF. Here the CDR3 DNA reads TGCGCCAGCAGCTCGATGATGAGTGGAGAGACCCAGTACTTC. The variable domain in full, with the rest retrieved from reference TRBV5-1 and TRBJ2-5, is KAGVTQTPRYLIKTRGQQVTLSCSPISGHRSVSWYQQTPGQGLQFLFEYFSETQRNKGNFPGRFSGRQFSNSRSEMNVSTLELGDSALYLCASSSMMSGETQYFGPGTRLLVL.

The CDR3 protein is CASSLGNSGNTIYF. In DNA form, the CDR3 reads TGTGCCAGCAGCTTGGGCAACTCTGGAAACACCATATATTTT. The rearrangement uses TRBV7-6 and TRBJ1-3; no clear D. V dropped 3 bases and J dropped 0 bases, with 6 bases sitting between them. Germline assignment: CDR1 SGHVS and CDR2 FNYEAQ. The CDR3 totals 14 residues.